Described below is a single TCR beta chain sequence and its context. The table came from immunoSEQ multiplex PCR; TCRdb's copy has only in-frame clones and leaves some out. The table lists fewer than 1 million clones, just over 95% of them singletons. Per germline, CDR1 MDHEN and CDR2 SYDVKM. The CDR3 sequence is 12 residues long. The J segment lost 8 bases and the V segment lost 4 bases, leaving 1 base of the junction unmatched. The sample is drawn from a study of shared clonotypes between healthy human individuals. CD8 cells classed as naive were CD45RO-negative and positively selected for CCR7, excluding terminally differentiated effector memory CD45RA+ cells.

The sequenced sample consisted of naive CD8+ T cells sorted from blood. The chain couples TRBV28 to TRBJ1-2; TRBD1 matches 10 bases. This receptor was taken from a man aged 25-40 years in good health. The CDR3 region has the DNA TGTGCCAGCAGTTCGACAGGGGGCGGCTACACCTTC. It is translated as CASSSTGGGYTF.